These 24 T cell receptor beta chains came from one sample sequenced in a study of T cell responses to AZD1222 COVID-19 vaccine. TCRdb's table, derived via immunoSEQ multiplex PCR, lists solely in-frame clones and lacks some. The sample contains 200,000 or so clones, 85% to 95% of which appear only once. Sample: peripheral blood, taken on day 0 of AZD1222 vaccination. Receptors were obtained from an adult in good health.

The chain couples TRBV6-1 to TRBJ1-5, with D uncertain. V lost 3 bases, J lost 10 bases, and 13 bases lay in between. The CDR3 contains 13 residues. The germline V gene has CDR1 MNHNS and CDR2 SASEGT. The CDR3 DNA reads TGTGCCAGCAGTGAGCCCGAGGAGGGACCCCAGCATTTT. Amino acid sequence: CASSEPEEGPQHF.

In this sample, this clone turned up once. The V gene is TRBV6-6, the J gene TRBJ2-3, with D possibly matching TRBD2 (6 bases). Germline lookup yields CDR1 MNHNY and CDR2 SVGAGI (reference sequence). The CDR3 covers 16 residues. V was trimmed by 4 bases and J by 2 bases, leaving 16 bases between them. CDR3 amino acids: CASSSSGGRYTDTQYF. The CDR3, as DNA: TGTGCCAGCAGTTCTTCCGGGGGACGTTACACAGATACGCAGTATTTT.

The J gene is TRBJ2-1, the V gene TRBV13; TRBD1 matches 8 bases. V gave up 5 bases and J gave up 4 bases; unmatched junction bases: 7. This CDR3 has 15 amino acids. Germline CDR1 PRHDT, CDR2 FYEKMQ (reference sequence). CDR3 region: CASSRRRDRYNEQFF. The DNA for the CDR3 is TGTGCCAGCAGCAGACGACGGGACAGGTACAATGAGCAGTTCTTC.

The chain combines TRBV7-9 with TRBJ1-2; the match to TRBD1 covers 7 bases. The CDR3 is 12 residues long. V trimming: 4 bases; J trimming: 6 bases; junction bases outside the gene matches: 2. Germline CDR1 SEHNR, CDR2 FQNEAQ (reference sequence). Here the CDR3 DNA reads TGTGCCAGCAGCTCGGACAGGAATGGCTACACCTTC. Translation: CASSSDRNGYTF.

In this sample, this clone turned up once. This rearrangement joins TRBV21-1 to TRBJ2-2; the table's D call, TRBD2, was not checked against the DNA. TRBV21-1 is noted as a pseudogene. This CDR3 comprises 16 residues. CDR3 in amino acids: CASSNVNSVGTGELFF. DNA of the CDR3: TGTGCCAGCAGCAATGTTAATAGCGTCGGGACCGGGGAGCTGTTTTTT.

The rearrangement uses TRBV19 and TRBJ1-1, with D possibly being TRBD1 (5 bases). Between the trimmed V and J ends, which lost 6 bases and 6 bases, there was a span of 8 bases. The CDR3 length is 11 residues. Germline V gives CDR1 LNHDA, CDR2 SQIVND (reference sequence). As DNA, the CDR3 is TGTGCCAGTAGACTGGGGGCTGAAGCTTTCTTT. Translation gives CASRLGAEAFF. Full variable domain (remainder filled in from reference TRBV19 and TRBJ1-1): DGGITQSPKYLFRKEGQNVTLSCEQNLNHDAMYWYRQDPGQGLRLIYYSQIVNDFQKGDIAEGYSVSREKKESFPLTVTSAQKNPTAFYLCASRLGAEAFFGQGTRLTVV.

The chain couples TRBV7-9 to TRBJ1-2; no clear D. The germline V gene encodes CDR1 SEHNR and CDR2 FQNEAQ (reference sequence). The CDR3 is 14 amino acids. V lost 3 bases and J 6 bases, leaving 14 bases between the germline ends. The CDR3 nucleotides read TGTGCCAGCAGCTTGGGTCAGGTCCGTGATGGCTACACCTTC. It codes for CASSLGQVRDGYTF.

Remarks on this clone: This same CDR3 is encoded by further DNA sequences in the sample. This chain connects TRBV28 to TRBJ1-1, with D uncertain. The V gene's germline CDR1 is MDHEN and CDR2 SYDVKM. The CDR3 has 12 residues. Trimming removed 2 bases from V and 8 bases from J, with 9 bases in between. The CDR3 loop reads CASSLRTGEAFF. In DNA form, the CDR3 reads TGTGCCAGCAGTTTAAGGACCGGGGAAGCTTTCTTT.

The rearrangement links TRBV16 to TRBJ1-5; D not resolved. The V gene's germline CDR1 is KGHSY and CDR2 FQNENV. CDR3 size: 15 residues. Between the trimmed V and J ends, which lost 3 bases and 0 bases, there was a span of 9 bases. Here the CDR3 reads CASSQLGNSNQPQHF. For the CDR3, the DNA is TGTGCCAGCAGCCAGCTGGGAAATAGCAATCAGCCCCAGCATTTT.

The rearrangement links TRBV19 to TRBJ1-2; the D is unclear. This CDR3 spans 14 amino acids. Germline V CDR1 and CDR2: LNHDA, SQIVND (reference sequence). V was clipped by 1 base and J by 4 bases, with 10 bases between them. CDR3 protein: CASSIAARGYGYTF. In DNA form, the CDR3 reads TGTGCCAGTAGTATAGCGGCTCGGGGCTATGGCTACACCTTC.

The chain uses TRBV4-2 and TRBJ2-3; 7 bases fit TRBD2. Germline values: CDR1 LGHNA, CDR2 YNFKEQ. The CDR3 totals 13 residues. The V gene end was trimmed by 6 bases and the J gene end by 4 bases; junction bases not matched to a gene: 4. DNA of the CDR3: TGTGCCAGCAGGGGGGGGACTTCAGATACGCAGTATTTT. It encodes CASRGGTSDTQYF.

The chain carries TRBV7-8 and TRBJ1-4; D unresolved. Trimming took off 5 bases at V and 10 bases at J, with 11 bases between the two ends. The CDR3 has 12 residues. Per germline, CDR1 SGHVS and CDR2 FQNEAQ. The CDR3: CASSPGEGKLFF. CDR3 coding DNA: TGTGCCAGCAGCCCCGGGGAGGGAAAACTGTTTTTT.

The CDR3 loop reads CASSPRTAVNYGYTF. Written as DNA, the CDR3 is TGTGCCAGCAGCCCCCGGACAGCTGTTAACTATGGCTACACCTTC. This rearrangement joins TRBV7-8 to TRBJ1-2, with D maybe TRBD1 (6 bases). Germline CDR1 SGHVS, CDR2 FQNEAQ. This CDR3 is built from 15 residues. V shed 5 bases and J shed 1 base, with 14 bases lying between them.

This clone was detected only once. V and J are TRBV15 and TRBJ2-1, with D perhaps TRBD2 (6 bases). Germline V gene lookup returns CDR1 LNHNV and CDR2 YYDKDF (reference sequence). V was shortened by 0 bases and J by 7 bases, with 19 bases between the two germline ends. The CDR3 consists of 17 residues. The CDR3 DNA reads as TGTGCCACCAGCAGAGATCAATCTTTGGGACTTAGGAATGAGCAGTTCTTC. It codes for CATSRDQSLGLRNEQFF.

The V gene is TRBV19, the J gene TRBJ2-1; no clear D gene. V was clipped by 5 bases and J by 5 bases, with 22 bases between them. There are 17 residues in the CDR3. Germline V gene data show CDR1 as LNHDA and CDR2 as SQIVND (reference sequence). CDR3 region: CASSSRTNNMADNEQFF. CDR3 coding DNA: TGTGCCAGTAGTTCCCGGACCAACAATATGGCGGACAATGAGCAGTTCTTC.

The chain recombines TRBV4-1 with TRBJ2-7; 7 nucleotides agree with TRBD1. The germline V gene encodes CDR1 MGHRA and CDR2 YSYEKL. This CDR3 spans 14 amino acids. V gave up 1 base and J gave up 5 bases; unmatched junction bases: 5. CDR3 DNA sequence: TGCGCCAGCAGCCAAGCGGGACAGTACGACGAGCAGTACTTC. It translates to CASSQAGQYDEQYF.

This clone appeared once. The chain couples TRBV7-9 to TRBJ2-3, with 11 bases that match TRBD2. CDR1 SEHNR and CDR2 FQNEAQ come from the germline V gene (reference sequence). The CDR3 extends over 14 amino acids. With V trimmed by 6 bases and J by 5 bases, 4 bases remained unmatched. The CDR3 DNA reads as TGTGCCAGCAGACTAGCGGGAGCTGTAGATACGCAGTATTTT. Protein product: CASRLAGAVDTQYF.

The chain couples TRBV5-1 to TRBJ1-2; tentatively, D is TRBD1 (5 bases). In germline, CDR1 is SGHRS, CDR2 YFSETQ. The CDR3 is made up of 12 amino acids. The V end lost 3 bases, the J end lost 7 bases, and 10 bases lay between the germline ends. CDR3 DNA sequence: TGCGCCAGCAGCTCGCAGGGTAGTGGCTACACCTTC. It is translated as CASSSQGSGYTF.

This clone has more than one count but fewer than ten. In DNA form, the CDR3 reads TGTGCCAGCAGTCCAAAACTGCGGGCTCAGAACACTGAAGCTTTCTTT. Protein product: CASSPKLRAQNTEAFF. J is TRBJ1-1 and V is TRBV28; D remains unclear. The CDR3 runs 16 residues. CDR1 and CDR2 from the germline V gene are MDHEN and SYDVKM. V shed 5 bases and J shed 1 base, with 17 bases lying between them.

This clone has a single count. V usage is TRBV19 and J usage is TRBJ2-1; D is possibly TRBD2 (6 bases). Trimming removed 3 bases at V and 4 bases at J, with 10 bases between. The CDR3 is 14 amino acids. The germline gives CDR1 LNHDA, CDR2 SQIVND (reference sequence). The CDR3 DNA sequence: TGTGCCAGTAGTATTATAGCGGAGTACAATGAGCAGTTCTTC. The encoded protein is CASSIIAEYNEQFF.

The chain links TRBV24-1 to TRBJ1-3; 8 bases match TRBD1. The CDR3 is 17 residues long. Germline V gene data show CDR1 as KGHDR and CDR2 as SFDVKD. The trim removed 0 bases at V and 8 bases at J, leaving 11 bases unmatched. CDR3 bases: TGTGCCACCAGTGATTTGGGCCAGGGGGCCCCTTATCACACCATATATTTT. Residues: CATSDLGQGAPYHTIYF.

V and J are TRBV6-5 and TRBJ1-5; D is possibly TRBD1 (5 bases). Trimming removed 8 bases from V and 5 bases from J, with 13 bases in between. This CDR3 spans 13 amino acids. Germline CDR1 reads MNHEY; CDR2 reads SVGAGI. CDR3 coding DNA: TGTGCCAGCGCCCTGGGAGGGGATCAGCCCCAGCATTTT. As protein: CASALGGDQPQHF.

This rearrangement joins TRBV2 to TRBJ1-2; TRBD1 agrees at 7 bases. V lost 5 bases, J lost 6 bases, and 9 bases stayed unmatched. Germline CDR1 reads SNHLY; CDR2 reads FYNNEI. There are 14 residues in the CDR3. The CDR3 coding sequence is TGTGCCAGCAGTTACGATACAGGGGCGGATGGCTACACCTTC. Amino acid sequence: CASSYDTGADGYTF. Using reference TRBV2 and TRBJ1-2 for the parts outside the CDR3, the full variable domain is EPEVTQTPSHQVTQMGQEVILRCVPISNHLYFYWYRQILGQKVEFLVSFYNNEISEKSEIFDDQFSVERPDGSNFTLKIRSTKLEDSAMYFCASSYDTGADGYTFGSGTRLTVV.

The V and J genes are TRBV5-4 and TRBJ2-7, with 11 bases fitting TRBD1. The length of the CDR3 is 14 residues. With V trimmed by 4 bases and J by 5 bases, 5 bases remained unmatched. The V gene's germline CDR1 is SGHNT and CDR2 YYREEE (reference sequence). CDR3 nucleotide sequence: TGTGCCAGCAGCCGCCCGGGACAGGGGGACGAGCAGTACGTC. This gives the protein CASSRPGQGDEQYV.